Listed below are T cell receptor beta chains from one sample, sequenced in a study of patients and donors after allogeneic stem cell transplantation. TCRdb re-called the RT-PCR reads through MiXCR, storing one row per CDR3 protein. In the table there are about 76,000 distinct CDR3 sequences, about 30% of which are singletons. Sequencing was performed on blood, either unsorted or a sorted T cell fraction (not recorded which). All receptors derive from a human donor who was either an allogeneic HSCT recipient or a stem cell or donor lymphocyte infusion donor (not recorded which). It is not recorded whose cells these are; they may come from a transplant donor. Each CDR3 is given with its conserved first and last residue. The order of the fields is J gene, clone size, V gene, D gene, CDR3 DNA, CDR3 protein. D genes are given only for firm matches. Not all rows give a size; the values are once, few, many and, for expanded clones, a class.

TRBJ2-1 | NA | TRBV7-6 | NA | TGTGCCAGCAGCCTAATCCGCTCGGGGCTTGATGAGCAGTTCTTC | CASSLIRSGLDEQFF
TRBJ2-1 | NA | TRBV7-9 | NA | TGTGCCAGCAGCTTAGAACAAGCGGAAAGGTCATACAATGAGCAGTTCTTC | CASSLEQAERSYNEQFF
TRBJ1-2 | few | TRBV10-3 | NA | TGTGCCATCAAGAATGGCTACACCTTC | CAIKNGYTF
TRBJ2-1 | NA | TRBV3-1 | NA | TGTGCCAGCAGCCAAGATAGTGAGCAGTTCTTC | CASSQDSEQFF
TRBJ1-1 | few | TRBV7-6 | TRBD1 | TGTGCCAGCAGCTTATGGACAGGTAGTCTCACTGAAGCTTTCTTT | CASSLWTGSLTEAFF
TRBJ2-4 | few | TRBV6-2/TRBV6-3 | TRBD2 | TGTGCCAGCAGTTACCGGACTAGCGGGGGCCTCCTAGCCAAAAACATTCAGTACTTC | CASSYRTSGGLLAKNIQYF
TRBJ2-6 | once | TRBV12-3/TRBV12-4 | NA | TGTGCCAGCTTAATTACGTCCGGGTCCGGGGCCAACGTCCTGACTTTC | CASLITSGSGANVLTF
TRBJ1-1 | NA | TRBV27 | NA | TGTGCCAGCAGTCCCTCAATTGGCACTGAAGCTTTCTTT | CASSPSIGTEAFF
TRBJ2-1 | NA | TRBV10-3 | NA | TGTGCCATCAAAGGGGTGTCCTACAATGAGCAGTTCTTC | CAIKGVSYNEQFF
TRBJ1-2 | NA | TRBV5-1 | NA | TGCGCCAGCAGCTCAGGGGATCTTAACTATGGCTACACCTTC | CASSSGDLNYGYTF
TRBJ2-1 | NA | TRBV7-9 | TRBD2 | TGTGCCAGCAGCTTAGGTCCGGGACTAGCCTCCTACAATGAGCAGTTCTTC | CASSLGPGLASYNEQFF
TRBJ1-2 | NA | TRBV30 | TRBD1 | TGTGCCTGGAGTATCGCAGGGGGCGCTGACTATGGCTACACCTTC | CAWSIAGGADYGYTF
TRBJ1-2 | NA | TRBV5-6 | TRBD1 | TGTGCCAGCAGCCGACTAACAGGGGTTGGCTACACCTTC | CASSRLTGVGYTF
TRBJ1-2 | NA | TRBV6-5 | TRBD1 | TGTGCCAGCAGTTTCACGGGACAGCTCCCCTTATTTGGCTACACCTTC | CASSFTGQLPLFGYTF
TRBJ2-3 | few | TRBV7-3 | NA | TGTGCCAGCAGCCCTCTAGCAAAAAGCACAGATACGCAGTATTTT | CASSPLAKSTDTQYF
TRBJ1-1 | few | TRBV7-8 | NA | TGTGCCAGCAGCTTATTGGGGGTCACTGAAGCTTTCTTT | CASSLLGVTEAFF
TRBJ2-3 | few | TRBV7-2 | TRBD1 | TGTGCCAGCAGCCCCTTGCGGGACAGGGGGCAAGATACGCAGTATTTT | CASSPLRDRGQDTQYF
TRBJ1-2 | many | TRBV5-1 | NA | TGCGCCAGCAGCTTTGATCAGGGCAGCAGCTATGGCTACACCTTC | CASSFDQGSSYGYTF
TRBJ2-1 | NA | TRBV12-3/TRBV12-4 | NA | TGTGCCAGCAGTCTGATGGCGCCCAATGAGCAGTTCTTC | CASSLMAPNEQFF
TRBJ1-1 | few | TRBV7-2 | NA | TGTGCCAGCCGTACTCTTCAAGGGGGAGGCCGGGCTTTCTTT | CASRTLQGGGRAFF
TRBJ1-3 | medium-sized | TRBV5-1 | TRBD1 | TGCGCCAGCAGCCCAGACAGGGCTGGAAACACCATATATTTT | CASSPDRAGNTIYF
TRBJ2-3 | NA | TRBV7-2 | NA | TGTGCCAGCAGCCATAGACTGCAGGGCGCCACAGATACGCAGTATTTT | CASSHRLQGATDTQYF
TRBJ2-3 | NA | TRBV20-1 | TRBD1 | TGCAGTGCTGCGGGACAGGGCGGAACAGATACGCAGTATTTT | CSAAGQGGTDTQYF
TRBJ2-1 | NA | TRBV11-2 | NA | TGTGCCAGCAGCCTCAGGGTCTTC | CASSLRVF
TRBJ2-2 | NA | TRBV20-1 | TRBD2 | TGCAGTGCTAGGGCACTAGCGGGAGGGCCGAACACCGGGGAGCTGTTTTTT | CSARALAGGPNTGELFF
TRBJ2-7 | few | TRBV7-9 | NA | TGTGCCAGCAGCGAAGACACTTACGAGCAGTACTTC | CASSEDTYEQYF
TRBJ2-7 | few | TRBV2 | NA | TGTGCCAGCAGTGGGATTCGGGAGCAGTACTTC | CASSGIREQYF
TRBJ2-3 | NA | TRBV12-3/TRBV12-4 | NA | TGTGCCAGCCGGGACACAAATACAGATACGCAGTATTTT | CASRDTNTDTQYF
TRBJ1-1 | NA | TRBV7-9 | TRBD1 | TGTGCCAGCAGCACCCAGGGGGCCACTGAAGCTTTCTTT | CASSTQGATEAFF
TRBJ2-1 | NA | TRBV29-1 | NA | TGCAGCGTTGAAGTGGGCCAATACAATGAGCAGTTCTTC | CSVEVGQYNEQFF
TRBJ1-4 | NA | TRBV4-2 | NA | TGTGCCAGCAGCCAAGTGCGGACAACTAATGAAAAACTGTTTTTT | CASSQVRTTNEKLFF
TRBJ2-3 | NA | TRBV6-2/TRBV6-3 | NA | TGTGCCAGCAGAGGCTCCGGGGATACGCAGTATTTT | CASRGSGDTQYF
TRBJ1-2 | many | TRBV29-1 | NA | TGCAGCGTTGATGGCGTCAGACAATATGGCTACACCTTC | CSVDGVRQYGYTF
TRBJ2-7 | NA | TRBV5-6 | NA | TGTGCCAGCAGCGATTTTGACACGGCCGAGCAGTACTTC | CASSDFDTAEQYF
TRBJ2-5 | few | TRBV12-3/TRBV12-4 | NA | TGTGCCAGCAGCCCGTGGGCCGGGACCCAGTACTTC | CASSPWAGTQYF
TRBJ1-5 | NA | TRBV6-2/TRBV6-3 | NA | TGTGCCACCGGACACTTTAGCAATCAGCCCCAGCATTTT | CATGHFSNQPQHF
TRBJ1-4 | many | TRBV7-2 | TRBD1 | TGTGCCAGCAGCTTACCCCCAGGGGGTCTCAATGAAAAACTGTTTTTT | CASSLPPGGLNEKLFF
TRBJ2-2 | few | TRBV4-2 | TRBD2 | TGTGCCAGCAGCCAAGATTTAGCGGGAGCTCTCGGGGAGCTGTTTTTT | CASSQDLAGALGELFF
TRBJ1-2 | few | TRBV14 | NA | TGTGCCAGCAGCCGCATCGCGGGGAGCTATGGCTACACCTTC | CASSRIAGSYGYTF
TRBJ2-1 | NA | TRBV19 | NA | TGTGCCAGTAGTAGAGAATTGGGAAGCTCCTACAATGAGCAGTTCTTC | CASSRELGSSYNEQFF
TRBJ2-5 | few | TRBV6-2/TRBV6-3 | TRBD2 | TGTGCCAGCAGTTACTCGACTAGCGGGAGGAGGGGGTACCAAGAGACCCAGTACTTC | CASSYSTSGRRGYQETQYF